A single sample gave rise to the 21 T cell receptor beta chains below, sequenced in a study of T cells in Graves' hyperthyroidism and ophthalmopathy. TCR beta CDR3 sequences were amplified from RNA transcripts. A first-round RT-PCR of the TCR CDR3 used the HTBI primer set. Each CDR3 protein is one row after TCRdb ran MiXCR on the multiplex PCR reads. Of hundreds of thousands of distinct CDR3 sequences listed, around 15% are singletons. Sample: blood. The source is a woman aged 18-29 years with Graves' hyperthyroidism.

This clonotype was counted only a few times. The gene calls are TRBV12-3 or TRBV12-4 and TRBJ2-7, with 8 positions matching TRBD1. Germline trimming cut 1 base from V and 6 bases from J; bases unmatched to any gene: 5. This CDR3 spans 14 amino acids. CDR3 in amino acids: CASSLGTGIGEQYF. CDR3 DNA: TGTGCCAGCAGTTTAGGGACAGGGATCGGCGAGCAGTACTTC.

This clonotype was counted only a few times. V is TRBV6-2 or TRBV6-3 and J is TRBJ2-2; tentatively, D is TRBD2 (5 bases). V dropped 7 bases and J dropped 6 bases, with 9 bases sitting between them. CDR1 and CDR2 from the germline V gene are MNHEY and SVGEGT. The CDR3 has 12 residues. This CDR3 is CASKGGAGELFF. CDR3 nucleotides: TGTGCCAGCAAAGGAGGTGCCGGGGAGCTGTTTTTT.

The chain links TRBV5-1 to TRBJ2-2, with D uncertain. V lost 0 bases, J lost 2 bases, and 8 bases lay in between. The CDR3 has 15 amino acids. Germline V gene data show CDR1 as SGHRS and CDR2 as YFSETQ. The CDR3 DNA is TGCGCCAGCAGCTTGGACTCCCCCAACACCGGGGAGCTGTTTTTT. Protein sequence: CASSLDSPNTGELFF.

CDR3 coding DNA: TGCGCCAGCAGCCAGAGTGAAAAACTGTTTTTT. This sequence encodes CASSQSEKLFF. The rearrangement links TRBV4-1 to TRBJ1-4, with D unresolved. The CDR3 runs to 11 residues. The V end was cut by 3 bases, the J end by 7 bases, with 3 bases between. CDR1 and CDR2 (germline): MGHRA, YSYEKL.

This clonotype occurred many times. The rearrangement links TRBV3-1 to TRBJ1-1; 7 nucleotides line up with TRBD1. The CDR3 is 16 residues long. Germline assignment: CDR1 LGHDT and CDR2 YNNKEL (reference sequence). J lost 2 bases, V lost 4 bases, and 10 bases had no gene match. The CDR3 reads CASSLANRGGNTEAFF. DNA of the CDR3: TGTGCCAGCAGCCTAGCCAACAGGGGCGGCAACACTGAAGCTTTCTTT.

This clonotype was seen a single time. This sequence joins TRBV7-9 and TRBJ2-3; D is unclear. V was clipped by 5 bases and J by 10 bases, with 22 bases between them. Germline V gives CDR1 SEHNR, CDR2 FQNEAQ (reference sequence). The CDR3 is made up of 15 amino acids. Written as DNA, the CDR3 is TGTGCCAGCAGCGTACCCAGATGGGGAAGGAAGGCGCAGTATTTT. Translated: CASSVPRWGRKAQYF.

This clonotype was observed a handful of times. The gene calls are TRBV6-4 and TRBJ2-3, with 14 bases matching TRBD2. The CDR3 covers 17 residues. Trimming at V came to 5 bases and at J to 0 bases, leaving 4 bases not matched to a gene. Germline V CDR1 and CDR2: MRHNA, SNTAGT. The CDR3 protein is CASSRTSGRLSTDTQYF. CDR3 nucleotides: TGTGCCAGCAGTCGGACTAGCGGGAGGCTCAGCACAGATACGCAGTATTTT.

With regard to this clonotype: This clone may be a read error of a much larger clone one base away. This chain links TRBV5-4 with TRBJ2-1; possibly TRBD1 for D (6 bases). The germline V gene encodes CDR1 SGHNT and CDR2 YYREEE (reference sequence). Trimming pared 3 bases from V and 4 bases from J, leaving 14 bases between. CDR3 length: 15 residues. CDR3 residues: CASSSDYQGYNEQFF. In DNA, the CDR3 is TGTGCCAGCAGCTCGGATTACCAGGGGTACAATGAGCAGTTCTTC. The full variable domain, in which reference TRBV5-4 and TRBJ2-1 provide the parts outside the CDR3, is ETGVTQSPTHLIKTRGQQVTLRCSSQSGHNTVSWYQQALGQGPQFIFQYYREEENGRGNFPPRFSGLQFPNYSSELNVNALELDDSALYLCASSSDYQGYNEQFFGPGTRLTVL.

The rearrangement uses TRBV5-1 and TRBJ2-2; D is possibly TRBD2 (5 bases). The CDR3 is 15 residues long. The V end lost 0 bases, the J end lost 2 bases, and 8 bases lay between the germline ends. Germline CDR1 and CDR2: SGHRS and YFSETQ. CDR3 region: CASSLVASNTGELFF. The CDR3 DNA is TGCGCCAGCAGCTTGGTAGCGAGCAACACCGGGGAGCTGTTTTTT.

This clonotype was seen ten or more times. V and J are TRBV10-3 and TRBJ2-2; TRBD1 aligns across 8 bases. The J segment lost 4 bases and the V segment lost 5 bases, leaving 9 bases of the junction unmatched. The CDR3 sequence is 16 residues long. Germline CDR1 is ENHRY and CDR2 is SYGVKD. The CDR3 DNA reads TGTGCCATCAGTACGACAGGGGCACGTGGCACCGGGGAGCTGTTTTTT. Its protein is CAISTTGARGTGELFF.

The J gene is TRBJ2-2, the V gene TRBV20-1; 12 bases fit TRBD1. The CDR3 extends over 18 amino acids. With 0 bases clipped from V and 3 bases from J, the junction kept 8 bases outside the gene matches. Germline V CDR1 and CDR2: DFQATT, SNEGSKA (reference sequence). The CDR3 coding sequence is TGCAGTGCTAGAGAGTTGGGTGGGACAGGGGGCGACACCGGGGAGCTGTTTTTT. This translates into CSARELGGTGGDTGELFF.

This clonotype was counted at least ten times. The gene calls are TRBV6-6 and TRBJ2-2; TRBD2 matches at 9 bases. This CDR3 spans 18 amino acids. Germline lookup yields CDR1 MNHNY and CDR2 SVGAGI (reference sequence). V lost 0 bases to trimming and J lost 1 base; unmatched junction nucleotides: 6. The CDR3 is CASSYSPGAGGNTGELFF. DNA of the CDR3: TGTGCCAGCAGTTACTCCCCCGGAGCGGGAGGGAACACCGGGGAGCTGTTTTTT.

At least ten counts were recorded for this clonotype. The rearrangement uses TRBV10-3 and TRBJ1-6; no firm D call. The ends were cut back, 0 bases at V and 10 bases at J, with 4 bases in the middle. The CDR3 has 12 amino acids. Germline assignment: CDR1 ENHRY and CDR2 SYGVKD. CDR3 protein: CAISESGSPLHF. DNA of the CDR3: TGTGCCATCAGTGAGTCAGGATCACCCCTCCACTTT.

This clonotype showed up just a few times. The chain carries TRBV5-4 and TRBJ2-1; TRBD2 matches at 9 bases. The CDR3 is made up of 16 amino acids. Losses at the gene ends were 0 bases for V and 3 bases for J; bases not matched to a gene: 4. Germline V lookup: CDR1 SGHNT, CDR2 YYREEE (reference sequence). CDR3 residues: CASSLDLAGYYNEQFF. The CDR3 nucleotides are TGTGCCAGCAGCTTGGATCTAGCGGGGTACTACAATGAGCAGTTCTTC.

This chain joins TRBV7-9 and TRBJ1-4, with 9 bases that match TRBD1. The germline V gene encodes CDR1 SEHNR and CDR2 FQNEAQ (reference sequence). The CDR3 runs 14 residues. V gave up 4 bases and J gave up 7 bases; unmatched junction bases: 4. CDR3 coding DNA: TGTGCCAGCAGCTCCGGGACAGGGCCTGAAAAACTGTTTTTT. Its translation is CASSSGTGPEKLFF.

The chain uses TRBV20-1 and TRBJ1-5; 9 bases match TRBD1. Trimming at V came to 3 bases and at J to 7 bases, leaving 16 bases not matched to a gene. CDR1 and CDR2 (germline): DFQATT, SNEGSKA (reference sequence). CDR3 size: 17 residues. CDR3 residues: CSARVPPQGASNQPQHF. DNA of the CDR3: TGCAGTGCTAGGGTCCCCCCACAGGGGGCTTCGAACCAGCCCCAGCATTTT.

Details on this clonotype: Since a much larger clone is just one base distant, this may be a read error. The V and J genes are TRBV9 and TRBJ2-3; tentative D call: TRBD2 (6 bases). The CDR3 is 12 residues long. CDR1 is SGDLS and CDR2 is YYNGEE in the germline V gene. Trimming cost V 7 bases and J 5 bases, with 11 bases left between them. CDR3 sequence reads: CASGTGEDTQYF. The CDR3 nucleotides read TGTGCCAGCGGGACTGGCGAAGATACGCAGTATTTT.

This clonotype was observed a few times. The chain combines TRBV5-1 with TRBJ2-2; 9 nucleotides align to TRBD1. The CDR3 is 16 residues long. The germline V gene encodes CDR1 SGHRS and CDR2 YFSETQ. V was pared by 6 bases and J by 0 bases, with 6 bases of the junction left unmatched. CDR3 protein: CASTGTGLANTGELFF. The CDR3 bases are TGCGCCAGCACCGGGACAGGGCTAGCGAACACCGGGGAGCTGTTTTTT.

The table lists this clonotype with many counts. The chain employs TRBV20-1 and TRBJ2-1; 15 bases are a match to TRBD2. Germline assignment: CDR1 DFQATT and CDR2 SNEGSKA (reference sequence). The CDR3 covers 18 residues. The junction had 12 bases not matched to a gene; V was cut back by 0 bases and J by 9 bases. CDR3 region: CSARDFLRTSGRGGEQFF. CDR3 sequence (DNA): TGCAGTGCTAGAGATTTTCTAAGGACTAGCGGGAGGGGGGGTGAGCAGTTCTTC.

This clonotype was found a few times. The chain is built from TRBV2 and TRBJ2-4; 9 bases are shared with TRBD2. The length of the CDR3 is 16 residues. CDR1 and CDR2 from the germline V gene are SNHLY and FYNNEI. V was clipped by 3 bases and J by 1 base; unmatched bases: 4. The CDR3 sequence: CASSEILAGAKNIQYF. The CDR3 DNA follows: TGTGCCAGCAGTGAGATCCTAGCGGGGGCCAAAAACATTCAGTACTTC.

The gene calls are TRBV20-1 and TRBJ1-4, with 7 bases identical to TRBD1. Germline CDR1 reads DFQATT; CDR2 reads SNEGSKA (reference sequence). The CDR3 sequence is 20 residues long. J gave up 4 bases and V 2 bases, and 22 bases lay outside the gene matches. The CDR3, as DNA: TGCAGTGCTAGACCAATCCAAGGGCCCCTACGGGACAGCGATAATGAAAAACTGTTTTTT. Translated: CSARPIQGPLRDSDNEKLFF.